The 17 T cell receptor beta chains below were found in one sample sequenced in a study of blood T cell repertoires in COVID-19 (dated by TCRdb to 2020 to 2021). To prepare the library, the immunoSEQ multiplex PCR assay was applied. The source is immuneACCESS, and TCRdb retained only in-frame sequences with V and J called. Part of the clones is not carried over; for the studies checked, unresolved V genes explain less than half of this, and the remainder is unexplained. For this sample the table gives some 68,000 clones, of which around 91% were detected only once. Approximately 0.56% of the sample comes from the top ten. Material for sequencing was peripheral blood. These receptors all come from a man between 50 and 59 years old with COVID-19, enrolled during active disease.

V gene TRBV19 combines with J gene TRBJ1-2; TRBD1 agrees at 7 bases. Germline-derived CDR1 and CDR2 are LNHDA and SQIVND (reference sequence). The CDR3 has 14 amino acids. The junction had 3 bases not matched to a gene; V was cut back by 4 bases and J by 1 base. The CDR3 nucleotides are TGTGCCAGTAGTAGGGACAGTGATAACTATGGCTACACCTTC. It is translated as CASSRDSDNYGYTF.

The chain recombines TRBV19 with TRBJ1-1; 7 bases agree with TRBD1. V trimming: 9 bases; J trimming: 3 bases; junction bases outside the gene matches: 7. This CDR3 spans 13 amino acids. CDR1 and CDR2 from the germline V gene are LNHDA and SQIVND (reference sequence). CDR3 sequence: CASLDRWDTEAFF. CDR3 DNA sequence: TGTGCCAGCCTGGACAGGTGGGACACTGAAGCTTTCTTT.

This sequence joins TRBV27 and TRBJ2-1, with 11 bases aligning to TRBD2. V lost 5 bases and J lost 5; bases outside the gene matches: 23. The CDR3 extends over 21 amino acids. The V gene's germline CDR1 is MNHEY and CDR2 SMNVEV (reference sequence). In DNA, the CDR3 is TGTGCCAGCAGTAAATGGGGGTCCAGAGTTAGCGGGAGGGTAGGGGACAATGAGCAGTTCTTC. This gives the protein CASSKWGSRVSGRVGDNEQFF.

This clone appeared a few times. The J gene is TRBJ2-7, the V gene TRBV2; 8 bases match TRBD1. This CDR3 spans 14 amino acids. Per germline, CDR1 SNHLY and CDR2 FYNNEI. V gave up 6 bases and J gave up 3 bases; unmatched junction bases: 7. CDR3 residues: CASRADRGVYEQYF. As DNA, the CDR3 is TGTGCCAGCAGAGCAGACAGGGGCGTCTACGAGCAGTACTTC.

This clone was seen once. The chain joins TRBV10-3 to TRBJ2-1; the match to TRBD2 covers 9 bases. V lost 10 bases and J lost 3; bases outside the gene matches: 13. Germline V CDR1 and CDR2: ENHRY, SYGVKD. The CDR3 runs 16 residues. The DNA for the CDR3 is TGTGCCACCTCAGTGATGGCTAGCGGGAACTACAATGAGCAGTTCTTC. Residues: CATSVMASGNYNEQFF.

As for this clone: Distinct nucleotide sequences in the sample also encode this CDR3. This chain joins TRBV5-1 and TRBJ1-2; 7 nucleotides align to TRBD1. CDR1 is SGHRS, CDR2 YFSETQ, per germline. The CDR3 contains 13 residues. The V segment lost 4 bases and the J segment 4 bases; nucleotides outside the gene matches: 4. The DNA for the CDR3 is TGCGCCAGCAGCCCGGGACAGAGCTATGGCTACACCTTC. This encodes CASSPGQSYGYTF.

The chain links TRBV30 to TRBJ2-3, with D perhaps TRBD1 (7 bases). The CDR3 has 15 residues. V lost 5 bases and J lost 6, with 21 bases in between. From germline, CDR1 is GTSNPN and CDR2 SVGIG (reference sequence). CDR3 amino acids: CAWARGESLYDTQYF. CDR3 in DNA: TGTGCCTGGGCCAGGGGGGAATCCCTATACGATACGCAGTATTTT.

CDR3 sequence reads: CASSSFGTAINEKLFF. In nucleotides, the CDR3 is TGTGCCAGCAGCTCTTTCGGGACAGCGATTAATGAAAAACTGTTTTTT. This chain uses TRBV7-9 with TRBJ1-4, with 7 bases aligning to TRBD1. Germline CDR1 reads SEHNR; CDR2 reads FQNEAQ (reference sequence). This CDR3 is 16 amino acids long. The V gene end was trimmed by 4 bases and the J gene end by 4 bases; junction bases not matched to a gene: 9.

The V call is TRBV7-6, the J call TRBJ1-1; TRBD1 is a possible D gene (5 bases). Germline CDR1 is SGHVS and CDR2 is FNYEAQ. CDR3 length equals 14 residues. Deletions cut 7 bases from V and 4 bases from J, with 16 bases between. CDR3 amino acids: CASTPRAGGTEAFF. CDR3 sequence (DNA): TGTGCCAGCACCCCCCGGGCGGGGGGCACTGAAGCTTTCTTT.

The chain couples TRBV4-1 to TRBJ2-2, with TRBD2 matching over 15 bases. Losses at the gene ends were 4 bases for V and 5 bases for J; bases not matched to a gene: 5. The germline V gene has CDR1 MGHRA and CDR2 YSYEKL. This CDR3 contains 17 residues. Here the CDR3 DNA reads TGCGCCAGCAGCCGGACCGGGACTAGCGGGGGGACCGGGGAGCTGTTTTTT. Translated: CASSRTGTSGGTGELFF.

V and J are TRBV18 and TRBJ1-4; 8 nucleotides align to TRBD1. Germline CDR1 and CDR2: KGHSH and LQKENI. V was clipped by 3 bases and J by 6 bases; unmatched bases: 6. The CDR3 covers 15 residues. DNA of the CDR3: TGTGCCAGCTCACCTCGGACAGGGACAGATGAAAAACTGTTTTTT. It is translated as CASSPRTGTDEKLFF.

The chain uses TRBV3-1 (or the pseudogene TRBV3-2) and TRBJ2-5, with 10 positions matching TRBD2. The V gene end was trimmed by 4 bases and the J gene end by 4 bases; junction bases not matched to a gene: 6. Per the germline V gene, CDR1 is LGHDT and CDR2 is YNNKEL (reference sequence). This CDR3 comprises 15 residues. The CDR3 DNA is TGTGCCAGCAGCCCCATAGCGGGAGGAGGAGAGACCCAGTACTTC. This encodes CASSPIAGGGETQYF.

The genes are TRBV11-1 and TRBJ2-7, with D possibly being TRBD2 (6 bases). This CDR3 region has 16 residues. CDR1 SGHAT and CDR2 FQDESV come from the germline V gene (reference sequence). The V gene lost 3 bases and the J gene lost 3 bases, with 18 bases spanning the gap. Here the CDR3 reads CASSLGGTPESYEQYF. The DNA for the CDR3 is TGTGCCAGCAGCTTGGGCGGGACCCCTGAAAGCTACGAGCAGTACTTC.

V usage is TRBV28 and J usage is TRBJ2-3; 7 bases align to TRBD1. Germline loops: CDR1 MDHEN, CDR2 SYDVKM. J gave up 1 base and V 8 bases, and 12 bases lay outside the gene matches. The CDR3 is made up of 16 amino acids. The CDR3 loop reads CASQLGGGGRTDTQYF. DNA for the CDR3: TGTGCCAGCCAGTTAGGGGGCGGTGGGCGCACAGATACGCAGTATTTT. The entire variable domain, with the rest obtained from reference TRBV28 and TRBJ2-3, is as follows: DVKVTQSSRYLVKRTGEKVFLECVQDMDHENMFWYRQDPGLGLRLIYFSYDVKMKEKGDIPEGYSVSREKKERFSLILESASTNQTSMYLCASQLGGGGRTDTQYFGPGTRLTVL.

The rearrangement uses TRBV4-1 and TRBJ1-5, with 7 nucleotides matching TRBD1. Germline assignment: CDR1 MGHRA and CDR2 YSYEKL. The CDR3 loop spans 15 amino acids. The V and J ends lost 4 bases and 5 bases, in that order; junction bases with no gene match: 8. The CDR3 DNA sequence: TGCGCCAGCAGCCGCCGACAGGGTTCATATCAGCCCCAGCATTTT. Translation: CASSRRQGSYQPQHF.

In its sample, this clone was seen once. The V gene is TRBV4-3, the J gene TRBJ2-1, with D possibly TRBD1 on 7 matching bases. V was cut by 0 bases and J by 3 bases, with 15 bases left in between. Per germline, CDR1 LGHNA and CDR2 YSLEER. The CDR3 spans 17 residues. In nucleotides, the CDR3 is TGCGCCAGCAGCCAAGATGCGGGGACAGACTACTACAATGAGCAGTTCTTC. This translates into CASSQDAGTDYYNEQFF.

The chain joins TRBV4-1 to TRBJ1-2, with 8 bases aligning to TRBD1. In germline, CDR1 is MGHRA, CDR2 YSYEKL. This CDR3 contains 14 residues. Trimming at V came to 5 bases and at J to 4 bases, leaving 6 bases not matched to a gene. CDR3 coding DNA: TGCGCCAGCAGCACGAGCGGACAGGGCTATGGCTACACCTTC. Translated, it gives CASSTSGQGYGYTF.